This T cell receptor (beta chain) is from a study of identifying expanded T cells in peripheral blood. Study findings and constraints: Technical replicates showed roughly 1.2 changed clones; about two weeks 15 to 20; four weeks 19.

In germline, CDR1 is LNHDA, CDR2 SQIVND (reference sequence). CDR3 length: 16 residues. The trim removed 4 bases at V and 8 bases at J, leaving 10 bases unmatched. A word on this clone: What it binds is not known.

Repertoires were generated with immunoSEQ multiplex PCR, while TCRdb's copy carries only in-frame clones and drops some. The sample records 85,000 to 100,000 clones, around 89% being singletons. The rearrangement links TRBV19 to TRBJ2-2; 10 bases are shared with TRBD2. The clonotype was recovered from a person aged 18 to 75 in good health. The material sequenced was blood. In DNA, the CDR3 is TGTGCCAGTAGTACTAGCGGGAGAATAACTTGGGGGGAGCTGTTTTTT. It yields the protein CASSTSGRITWGELFF.